This T cell receptor beta chain was recovered during a study of CD8 T cells in ankylosing spondylitis. Whole-study results and caveats: Under 10 highly homologous variants formed a TCR beta motif that appeared characteristic of ankylosing spondylitis blood. Existing reports had already noted some motif variants in reactive arthritis synovial fluid and blood. Disease-associated clones were CD8+ and fairly uncommon in peripheral blood. Significant enrichment of disease-linked clones was reported in matched ankylosing spondylitis synovial fluid.

TCRdb reprocessed the 5' RACE reads with MiXCR, giving one entry per CDR3 protein. The sample carries about 130,000 distinct CDR3 sequences, approximately 10% recorded once. V lost 2 bases and J lost 3; bases outside the gene matches: 28. CDR1 and CDR2 (germline): SGHVT, SQSDAQ. The CDR3 extends over 23 amino acids. There are many counts of this clonotype. Its antigen is undetermined. Source material: blood, either unsorted or a sorted T cell fraction (not recorded which). The V gene is TRBV7-4, the J gene TRBJ2-1, with TRBD2 identical over 7 bases. The source of this sequence is a male donor with ankylosing spondylitis or in good health (not recorded which). The CDR3 loop is CASSLSGLVPSQSGTKFYNEQFF. As DNA, the CDR3 is TGTGCCAGCAGCTTATCTGGGTTGGTTCCTTCCCAATCAGGGACTAAATTCTACAATGAGCAGTTCTTC.